This T cell receptor beta chain was identified in a study of blood T cell repertoires in COVID-19. Clones were read by immunoSEQ multiplex PCR, and TCRdb kept only the in-frame ones, dropping some. The sample shows 150,000 to 200,000 clones, over 65% of them seen only once. V shed 3 bases and J shed 0 bases, with 12 bases lying between them. Germline V lookup: CDR1 SGHTA, CDR2 FQGNSA. The length of the CDR3 is 15 residues. This chain links TRBV7-2 with TRBJ2-7; a weak D match, TRBD2 (6 bases). Sequenced input: peripheral blood. The clonotype comes from a person aged 65-85 years with COVID-19, enrolled during active disease. The CDR3 reads CASSFGGTHSYEQYF. CDR3 coding DNA: TGTGCCAGCAGCTTTGGAGGGACCCACTCCTACGAGCAGTACTTC.